This T cell receptor (beta chain) was observed in a study of response to subunit inactivated influenza vaccine. General observations from the study: T cells newly recruited by each seasonal influenza vaccination are few, the authors suggested.

The CDR3 totals 15 residues. Germline lookup yields CDR1 LNHNV and CDR2 YYDKDF (reference sequence). Trimming shortened V by 5 bases and J by 0 bases, and 11 bases separated the two germline ends. From the RT-PCR reads, TCRdb called clonotypes with MiXCR, one entry per CDR3 protein. Of roughly 710,000 distinct CDR3 sequences listed, around 13% are singletons. Notes on this clonotype: The antigen is unknown.

The clonotype comes from a man aged 45-60 years who received an inactivated influenza vaccine. The chain carries TRBV15 and TRBJ1-3, with D perhaps TRBD1 (5 bases). The specimen comprised PBMCs from blood, sampled 14 to 15 days before vaccination. For the CDR3, the DNA is TGTGCCACCAGCCCGGGACGGAGCTCTGGAAACACCATATATTTT. As protein: CATSPGRSSGNTIYF.